A selection of T cell receptor beta chains follows, all from one sample in a study of blood T cell repertoires in COVID-19. Assay: immunoSEQ multiplex PCR; the TCRdb copy retains only in-frame clones and omits some. The data contain around 230,000 clones, approximately 90% of them singletons. The sequenced material came from PBMCs or T cells enriched from blood (not recorded which). The receptors shown here come from a middle-aged woman with acute COVID-19. CDR3s include the opening cysteine and the closing phenylalanine or tryptophan. A D gene is named only where the DNA matches it firmly. The listing skips clone size in some rows; elsewhere it reads once, few, many or a size class.

D | length | J | size | V | CDR3 | DNA
- | 13 | TRBJ1-2 | - | TRBV3-1/TRBV3-2 | CASSQRGAHGYTF | TGTGCCAGCAGCCAACGGGGGGCGCATGGCTACACCTTC
TRBD2 | 19 | TRBJ2-3 | - | TRBV19 | CASSPGKRGAHSGTDTQYF | TGTGCCAGTAGCCCCGGGAAGCGGGGGGCCCATTCGGGCACAGATACGCAGTATTTT
- | 14 | TRBJ1-1 | - | TRBV4-3 | CASSHGTSGTEAFF | TGCGCCAGCAGCCACGGGACATCCGGAACTGAAGCTTTCTTT
- | 14 | TRBJ1-2 | - | TRBV29-1 | CSVVPQGNFYGYTF | TGCAGCGTTGTCCCCCAGGGAAATTTCTATGGCTACACCTTC
TRBD2 | 17 | TRBJ2-1 | few | TRBV2 | CASTNPRTSGGNNEQFF | TGTGCCAGCACCAACCCGAGGACTAGCGGGGGAAACAATGAGCAGTTCTTC
- | 15 | TRBJ2-5 | - | TRBV30 | CAWTRATQRGETQYF | TGTGCCTGGACTCGAGCGACCCAGCGAGGGGAGACCCAGTACTTC
- | 13 | TRBJ2-7 | - | TRBV11-3 | CASSGGQSYEQYF | TGTGCCAGCAGCGGAGGACAGTCCTACGAGCAGTACTTC
- | 14 | TRBJ1-1 | - | TRBV7-3 | CASSLKPVNTEAFF | TGTGCCAGCAGCTTAAAGCCGGTGAACACTGAAGCTTTCTTT
- | 16 | TRBJ2-3 | - | TRBV5-8 | CASTLGRRTSTDTQYF | TGTGCCAGCACCTTAGGACGGAGGACGTCCACAGATACGCAGTATTTT
TRBD1 | 15 | TRBJ2-1 | once | TRBV5-4 | CASSYPGTGSNEQFF | TGTGCCAGCAGCTACCCCGGGACAGGGTCGAATGAGCAGTTCTTC
TRBD1 | 16 | TRBJ1-5 | - | TRBV19 | CASSQTGAGGNQPQHF | TGTGCCAGTAGTCAAACAGGGGCAGGCGGAAATCAGCCCCAGCATTTT
TRBD2 | 16 | TRBJ2-5 | - | TRBV27 | CASSLSAGLAEETQYF | TGTGCCAGCAGTTTATCAGCGGGACTAGCGGAAGAGACCCAGTACTTC
TRBD1 | 16 | TRBJ1-1 | - | TRBV6-6 | CASSYSTGQGVTEAFF | TGTGCCAGCAGTTACTCGACGGGACAGGGGGTCACTGAAGCTTTCTTT
- | 12 | TRBJ1-5 | once | TRBV3-1/TRBV3-2 | CASGRLDQPQHF | TGTGCCAGCGGGAGACTGGATCAGCCCCAGCATTTT
- | 18 | TRBJ1-2 | - | TRBV6-1 | CASSERHDFRRNNYGYTF | TGTGCCAGCAGTGAACGCCACGATTTCAGGCGAAATAACTATGGCTACACCTTC
TRBD1 | 15 | TRBJ1-5 | - | TRBV2 | CASSAERTGGQPQHF | TGTGCCAGCAGTGCAGAGAGGACAGGGGGGCAGCCCCAGCATTTT
TRBD1 | 14 | TRBJ1-2 | few | TRBV2 | CASSVGQGFYGYTF | TGTGCCAGCAGTGTAGGACAGGGATTCTATGGCTACACCTTC
- | 14 | TRBJ2-7 | - | TRBV5-1 | CASSWLGQHYEQYF | TGCGCCAGCAGCTGGCTCGGACAGCACTACGAGCAGTACTTC
- | 13 | TRBJ1-1 | - | TRBV2 | CASRTGSWGEAFF | TGTGCCAGCAGGACAGGTTCCTGGGGTGAAGCTTTCTTT
- | 13 | TRBJ1-2 | few | TRBV14 | CASSQVVGGGYTF | TGTGCCAGCAGCCAAGTGGTGGGGGGTGGCTACACCTTC
TRBD2 | 15 | TRBJ2-1 | - | TRBV30 | CAWSLGLAGDNEQFF | TGTGCCTGGAGTCTAGGGCTAGCGGGGGACAATGAGCAGTTCTTC
- | 13 | TRBJ1-2 | - | TRBV7-3 | CASGGSAGYGYTF | TGTGCCAGCGGGGGCAGCGCTGGCTATGGCTACACCTTC
- | 12 | TRBJ1-1 | - | TRBV24-1 | CATSGGRGEAFF | TGTGCCACCAGCGGGGGTCGTGGTGAAGCTTTCTTT
TRBD1 | 16 | TRBJ1-1 | - | TRBV7-9 | CASSLSSGTVPLQVFF | TGTGCCAGCAGCTTAAGTTCCGGGACAGTCCCCTTGCAGGTGTTCTTT
- | 14 | TRBJ2-2 | - | TRBV6-5 | CASMLTLNTGELFF | TGTGCCAGCATGTTGACACTTAACACCGGGGAGCTGTTTTTT